Presented here are 11 T cell receptor beta chains from one specimen sequenced in a study of breast tumors, draining lymph nodes, adjacent tissues. Samples came from axillary lymph nodes draining the breast cancer. TCRdb itself ran the multiplex PCR reads through MiXCR, one entry per CDR3 protein. The table includes about 140,000 distinct CDR3 sequences, 30% to 35% detected once. The sequencing sample was made of axillary lymph node tissue. The receptors shown here come from a female donor with breast cancer. Some clones in this sample may be carry-over from other donors' samples.

This clonotype was detected ten times or more. This chain connects TRBV19 to TRBJ1-2; 7 nucleotides agree with TRBD1. J lost 2 bases, V lost 7 bases, and 7 bases had no gene match. The V gene's germline CDR1 is LNHDA and CDR2 SQIVND (reference sequence). This CDR3 is built from 14 residues. The CDR3 sequence is CASTEQGRNYGYTF. Written as DNA, the CDR3 is TGTGCCAGTACCGAACAGGGGAGGAACTATGGCTACACCTTC.

This clonotype came up many times. V usage is TRBV2 and J usage is TRBJ2-2; 9 bases agree with TRBD1. CDR3 size: 16 residues. V trimming: 4 bases; J trimming: 5 bases; junction bases outside the gene matches: 8. CDR1 is SNHLY and CDR2 is FYNNEI in the germline V gene. CDR3 DNA: TGTGCCAGCAGTGGGGCTGGGACAGGGCGAACCGGGGAGCTGTTTTTT. Protein: CASSGAGTGRTGELFF.

This chain joins TRBV5-8 and TRBJ2-1; D possibly corresponds to TRBD2 (6 bases). There are 13 residues in the CDR3. The V and J ends lost 3 bases and 7 bases respectively, with 11 bases between them. CDR1 SGHTS and CDR2 YDEGEE come from the germline V gene. CDR3 nucleotides: TGTGCCAGCAGCTCGGGACTTGGAAATGAGCAGTTCTTC. This translates into CASSSGLGNEQFF.

This chain joins TRBV5-1 and TRBJ2-2, with 15 bases aligning to TRBD2. The CDR3 sequence is 19 residues long. V shed 3 bases, J shed 3 bases, and the junction held 9 bases outside the gene matches. Per the germline V gene, CDR1 is SGHRS and CDR2 is YFSETQ. As DNA, the CDR3 is TGCGCCAGCAGCTCGCTAGCGGGACTAGCGGGGGGAGACACCGGGGAGCTGTTTTTT. Translating gives CASSSLAGLAGGDTGELFF.

In this sample, this clonotype turned up many times. The V call is TRBV5-1, the J call TRBJ2-5; TRBD1 is a possible D gene (7 bases). Trimming shortened V by 0 bases and J by 4 bases, and 13 bases separated the two germline ends. CDR3 size: 15 residues. Germline assignment: CDR1 SGHRS and CDR2 YFSETQ. CDR3 DNA sequence: TGCGCCAGCAGCTTGGGACAGGGAGGAGGAGAGACCCAGTACTTC. Amino acid sequence: CASSLGQGGGETQYF.

Ten or more counts support this clonotype. This sequence joins TRBV30 and TRBJ2-3, with 8 bases matching TRBD2. Germline lookup yields CDR1 GTSNPN and CDR2 SVGIG (reference sequence). The ends lost 5 bases at V and 2 bases at J; junction bases unmatched: 6. The CDR3 extends over 14 amino acids. The CDR3 loop reads CAWVRAGVTDTQYF. Here the CDR3 DNA reads TGTGCCTGGGTGCGAGCGGGGGTCACAGATACGCAGTATTTT. The full variable domain, rest sourced from reference TRBV30 and TRBJ2-3, is SQTIHQWPATLVQPVGSPLSLECTVEGTSNPNLYWYRQAAGRGLQLLFYSVGIGQISSEVPQNLSASRPQDRQFILSSKKLLLSDSGFYLCAWVRAGVTDTQYFGPGTRLTVL.

The chain uses TRBV7-6 and TRBJ2-2; D uncertain. The CDR3 runs 12 residues. Trimming pared 5 bases from V and 7 bases from J, leaving 8 bases between. The germline V gene encodes CDR1 SGHVS and CDR2 FNYEAQ. CDR3: CASSPYSGELFF. CDR3 DNA: TGTGCCAGCAGCCCCTATAGCGGGGAGCTGTTTTTT.

This clonotype has at least ten counts. The rearrangement links TRBV12-3 or TRBV12-4 to TRBJ2-7; perhaps TRBD1 as D (7 bases). V gave up 5 bases and J gave up 13 bases, with 18 bases separating them. This CDR3 is built from 12 residues. CDR3 sequence reads: CASSPPAGQTYF. The DNA of the CDR3 is TGTGCCAGCAGTCCCCCCGCGGGACAGACCTACTTC.

This clonotype has ten or more counts. The chain combines TRBV2 with TRBJ2-7; no reliable D call. V was pared by 7 bases and J by 2 bases, with 12 bases between. CDR1 SNHLY and CDR2 FYNNEI come from the germline V gene. This CDR3 region has 13 residues. CDR3: CASNLDFTYEQYF. CDR3 DNA: TGTGCCAGCAATCTGGATTTCACCTACGAGCAGTACTTC. Full variable domain (missing parts from reference TRBV2 and TRBJ2-7): EPEVTQTPSHQVTQMGQEVILRCVPISNHLYFYWYRQILGQKVEFLVSFYNNEISEKSEIFDDQFSVERPDGSNFTLKIRSTKLEDSAMYFCASNLDFTYEQYFGPGTRLTVT.

Ten or more counts support this clonotype. This chain links TRBV5-4 with TRBJ1-4, with D unresolved. CDR1 is SGHNT and CDR2 is YYREEE in the germline V gene (reference sequence). The V end was cut by 6 bases, the J end by 4 bases, with 13 bases between. This CDR3 is 14 amino acids long. CDR3 in DNA: TGTGCCAGCACCTACGACACCCATAATGAAAAACTGTTTTTT. This gives the protein CASTYDTHNEKLFF.

This clonotype appeared many times. The chain carries TRBV7-9 and TRBJ2-5; TRBD2 might be the D (6 bases). Germline lookup yields CDR1 SEHNR and CDR2 FQNEAQ (reference sequence). The CDR3 totals 14 residues. V was cut by 3 bases and J by 5 bases, with 13 bases left in between. The CDR3 region is CASSFLAGQETQYF. DNA of the CDR3: TGTGCCAGCAGCTTTTTGGCGGGGCAGGAGACCCAGTACTTC.